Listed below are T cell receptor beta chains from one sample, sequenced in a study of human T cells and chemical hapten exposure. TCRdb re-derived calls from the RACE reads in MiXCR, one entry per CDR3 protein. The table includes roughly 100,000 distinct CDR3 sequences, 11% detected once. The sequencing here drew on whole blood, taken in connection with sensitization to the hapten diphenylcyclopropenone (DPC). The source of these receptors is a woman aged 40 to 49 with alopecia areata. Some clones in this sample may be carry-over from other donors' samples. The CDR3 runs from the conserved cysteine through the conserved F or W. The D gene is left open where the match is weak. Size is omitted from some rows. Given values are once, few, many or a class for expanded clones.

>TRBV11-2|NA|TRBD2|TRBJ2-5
TGTGCCAGCAGCTTAGGGGGAGGGCCGGAGGAGACCCAGTACTTC
CASSLGGGPEETQYF
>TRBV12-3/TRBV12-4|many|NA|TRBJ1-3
TGTGCCAGCAGTTTTAGCGGAAACACCATATATTTT
CASSFSGNTIYF
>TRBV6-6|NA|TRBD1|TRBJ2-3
TGTGCCAGCAGTCCCTCGGACAGGGGTGGTACAGATACGCAGTATTTT
CASSPSDRGGTDTQYF
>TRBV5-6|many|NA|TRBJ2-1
TGTGCCAGCAGCTCCTGGATTATCTACAATGAGCAGTTCTTC
CASSSWIIYNEQFF
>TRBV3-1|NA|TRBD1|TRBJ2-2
TGTGCCAGCAGCACAGGACAGGGGGCCCCCGGGGAGCTGTTTTTT
CASSTGQGAPGELFF
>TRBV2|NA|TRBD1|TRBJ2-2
TGTGCCAGCAGGACAGGGGGAGTCGGGGAGCTGTTTTTT
CASRTGGVGELFF
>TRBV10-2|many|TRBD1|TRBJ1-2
TGCGCCAGCAGTAACGACAGGGAGAACTATGGCTACACCTTC
CASSNDRENYGYTF
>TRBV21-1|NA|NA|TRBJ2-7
TGTGCCAGCAGCAAAGCTGGGGCGGAAGCCTACGAGCAGTACTTC
CASSKAGAEAYEQYF
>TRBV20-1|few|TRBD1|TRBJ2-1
TGCAGTGCTATTTACAGGGGAAATGAGCAGTTCTTC
CSAIYRGNEQFF
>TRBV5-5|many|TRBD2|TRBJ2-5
TGTGCCAGCAGCTTGGGGGGACTAGCGGGAGGCCCTAAAGAGACCCAGTACTTC
CASSLGGLAGGPKETQYF
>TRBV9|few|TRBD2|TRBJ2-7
TGTGCCAGCAGCGTAGCGGGACTAGCGGAAACCTACGAGCAGTACTTC
CASSVAGLAETYEQYF
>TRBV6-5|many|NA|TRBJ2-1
TGTGCCAGCAGCCGGAGTGGGGGCAATGAGCAGTTCTTC
CASSRSGGNEQFF
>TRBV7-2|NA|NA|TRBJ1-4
TGTGCCAGCAGCTTCTACCACGGAAATCCTAATGAAAAACTGTTTTTT
CASSFYHGNPNEKLFF
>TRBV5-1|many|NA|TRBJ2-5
TGCGCCAGCAGCTTGGGGGACTTCCAAGAGACCCAGTACTTC
CASSLGDFQETQYF
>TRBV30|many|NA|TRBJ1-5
TGTGCCTGGACCCCGGTGGGGGCCCATCAGCCCCAGCATTTT
CAWTPVGAHQPQHF
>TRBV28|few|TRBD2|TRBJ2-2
TGTGCCAGCAGTGCCCCGGGACTAGCGGGAGCTTTTGCCGGGGAGCTGTTTTTT
CASSAPGLAGAFAGELFF
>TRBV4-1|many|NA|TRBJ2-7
TGCGCCAGCAGCCAAGAGTTGGGCGGGACCCGTGACGAGCAGTACTTC
CASSQELGGTRDEQYF
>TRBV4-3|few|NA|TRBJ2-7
TGCGCCAGCAGCCAAGGGGCGCAGGCTCCCTACGAGCAGTACTTC
CASSQGAQAPYEQYF
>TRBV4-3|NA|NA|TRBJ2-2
TGCGCCAGCAGCCAAGCGGGGGCCACCGGGGAGCTGTTTTTT
CASSQAGATGELFF
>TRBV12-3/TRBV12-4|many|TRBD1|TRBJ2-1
TGTGCCAGCAGTGGGGACAGGGTCACCTACAATGAGCAGTTCTTC
CASSGDRVTYNEQFF
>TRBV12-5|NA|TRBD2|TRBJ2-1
TGTGCTAGTGGTTTTGTTACCGGACTAGCGGGTATAAGCTCCTACAATGAGCAGTTCTTC
CASGFVTGLAGISSYNEQFF
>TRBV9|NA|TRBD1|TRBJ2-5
TGTGCCAGCAGCGTTCTCCGGGACAGTCAAGAGACCCAGTACTTC
CASSVLRDSQETQYF
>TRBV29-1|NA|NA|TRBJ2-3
TGCAGCGTTAGCACAGATACGCAGTATTTT
CSVSTDTQYF
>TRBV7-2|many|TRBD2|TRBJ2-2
TGTGCCAGCAGCTTACTGGGACTAGCGGGAGCCGGGGAGCTGTTTTTT
CASSLLGLAGAGELFF
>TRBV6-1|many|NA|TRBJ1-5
TGTGCCACCCAGCGGGGTTATAGCAATCAGCCCCAGCATTTT
CATQRGYSNQPQHF
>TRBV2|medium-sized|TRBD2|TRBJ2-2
TGTGCCAGCTCTAGCGGGAGTATATCCCCCGGGGAGCTGTTTTTT
CASSSGSISPGELFF
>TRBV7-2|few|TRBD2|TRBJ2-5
TGTGCCAGCAGTCCCTCGGTACTAGCGGGAGGAGAGACCCAGTACTTC
CASSPSVLAGGETQYF
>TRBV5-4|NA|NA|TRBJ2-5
TGTGCCAGCAGCAAGCAGGGGGCGGGGGAAGAGACCCAGTACTTC
CASSKQGAGEETQYF
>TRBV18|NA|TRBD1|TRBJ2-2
TGTGCCAGCTCTCAGATCGGACAGGGCAACACCGGGGAGCTGTTTTTT
CASSQIGQGNTGELFF
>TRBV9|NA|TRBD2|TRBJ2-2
TGTGCCAGCAGCGTCCCTAGCGGGCCGAACACCGGGGAGCTGTTTTTT
CASSVPSGPNTGELFF
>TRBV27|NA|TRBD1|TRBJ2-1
TGTGCCAGTAGTTGGGACAGGAACAATGAGCAGTTCTTC
CASSWDRNNEQFF
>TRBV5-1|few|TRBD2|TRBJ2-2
TGCGCCAGCAGCTTGGGGACTAGCGGGAGCAACACCGGGGAGCTGTTTTTT
CASSLGTSGSNTGELFF
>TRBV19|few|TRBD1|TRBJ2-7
TGTGCCAGTAGTATGACCGGGACAGGGGTCTACGAGCAGTACTTC
CASSMTGTGVYEQYF
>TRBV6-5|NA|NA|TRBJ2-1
TGTGCCAGCGGGAAGGAGATTTACAATGAGCAGTTCTTC
CASGKEIYNEQFF
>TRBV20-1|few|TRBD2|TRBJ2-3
TGCAGTGCCGGCCGTAGTAGCGGGAGCACAGATACGCAGTATTTT
CSAGRSSGSTDTQYF
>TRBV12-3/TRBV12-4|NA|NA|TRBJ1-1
TGTGCCAGCAGTTTAGCCCCCCTGGGACAAGCTTTCTTT
CASSLAPLGQAFF
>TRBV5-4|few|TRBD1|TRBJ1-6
TGTGCCAGCAGCCCGGGGACAGGAGGTTCACCCCTCCACTTT
CASSPGTGGSPLHF
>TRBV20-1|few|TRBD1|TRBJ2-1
TGCAGTGCTGGGGGCGGGACAGGGGACAATGAGCAGTTCTTC
CSAGGGTGDNEQFF
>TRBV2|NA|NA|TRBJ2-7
TGTGCCAGCAGGCAGGGGGGCTACGAGCAGTACTTC
CASRQGGYEQYF
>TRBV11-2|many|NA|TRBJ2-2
TGTGCCAGCAGCTTACTTAGGGACGAGTGGGGTCACACCGGGGAGCTGTTTTTT
CASSLLRDEWGHTGELFF
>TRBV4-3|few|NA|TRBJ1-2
TGCGCCAGCAGCCAAGTAGGGCAGGGCAACTATGGCTACACCTTC
CASSQVGQGNYGYTF
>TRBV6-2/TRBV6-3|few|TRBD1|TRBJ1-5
TGTGCCAGCAGGATAACAGGGGGCGCGGGTCAGCCCCAGCATTTT
CASRITGGAGQPQHF
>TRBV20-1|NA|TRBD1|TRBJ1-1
TGCAGTGCTAGTAAGACAGGGATGAACACTGAAGCTTTCTTT
CSASKTGMNTEAFF
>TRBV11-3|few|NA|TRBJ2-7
TGTGCCAGCAGTCCAGTGGGGGCCCACGAGCAGTACTTC
CASSPVGAHEQYF
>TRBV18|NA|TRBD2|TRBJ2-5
TGTGCCAGCTCACCACCCGGGAGGGGAAGAGAGACCCAGTACTTC
CASSPPGRGRETQYF
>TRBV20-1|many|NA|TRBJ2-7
TGCAGTGCTAGACCCCACGCCTCTAGCGCACGGACCTACGAGCAGTACTTC
CSARPHASSARTYEQYF
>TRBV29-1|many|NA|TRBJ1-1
TGCAGCGTTAGTGACACTGAAGCTTTCTTT
CSVSDTEAFF
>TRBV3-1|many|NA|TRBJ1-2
TGTGCCAGTTCCCCCAAGGCCTACTATGGCTACACCTTC
CASSPKAYYGYTF